These 2 T cell receptor beta chains were all obtained from the same sample, sequenced in a study of lymphopenia after photon versus proton radiotherapy. The protocol was immunoSEQ multiplex PCR, while the TCRdb copy is restricted to in-frame clones and leaves out a portion. The sample has about 20,000 clones, 80% to 95% seen once. Sequenced here: peripheral blood, sampled from a patient treated with proton-based radiotherapy. The receptors were gathered from a woman in her 70s with pancreatic cancer. Some clones in this sample may be carry-over from other donors' samples.

This clone was recorded once. The gene calls are TRBV5-6 and TRBJ2-2, with D unresolved. CDR1 is SGHDT and CDR2 is YYEEEE in the germline V gene. The CDR3 extends over 12 amino acids. Trimming pared 2 bases from V and 7 bases from J, leaving 6 bases between. CDR3 in DNA: TGTGCCAGCAGCTTAGAGTACGGGGAGCTGTTTTTT. Its translation is CASSLEYGELFF.

The rearrangement joins TRBV7-9 to TRBJ2-7; 8 bases align to TRBD1. CDR1 SEHNR and CDR2 FQNEAQ come from the germline V gene (reference sequence). The length of the CDR3 is 15 residues. Trimming took 6 bases from V and 1 from J; bases not matched to a gene: 8. DNA for the CDR3: TGTGCCAGCAGTCAGGCGGGACAGGCTTCCTACGAGCAGTACTTC. It codes for CASSQAGQASYEQYF.